These 8 T cell receptor beta chains share one sample of origin, sequenced in a study of T cells in Graves' hyperthyroidism and ophthalmopathy. Regions amplified from RNA transcripts were the TCR beta CDR3 regions. First-round RT-PCR with HTBI primers amplified the TCR CDR3 region. TCRdb redid the calling of the multiplex PCR reads with MiXCR, one entry per CDR3 protein. The data show around 200,000 distinct CDR3 sequences, about 18% seen once. Material for sequencing was blood. The receptors come from a man aged 40-55 years with Graves' hyperthyroidism.

This clonotype was detected ten times or more. The CDR3 is CALTGTGETQYF. Here the CDR3 DNA reads TGTGCCTTGACAGGGACTGGAGAGACCCAGTACTTC. The chain has TRBV2 and TRBJ2-5; maybe TRBD1 (7 bases). V lost 11 bases and J 4 bases, leaving 14 bases between the germline ends. The V gene's germline CDR1 is SNHLY and CDR2 FYNNEI. The length of the CDR3 is 12 residues.

This clonotype was recorded at least ten times. V usage is TRBV19 and J usage is TRBJ2-1; the D is unclear. The CDR3 consists of 14 residues. Germline V gene lookup returns CDR1 LNHDA and CDR2 SQIVND (reference sequence). Deletions cut 3 bases from V and 2 bases from J, with 8 bases between. This CDR3 is CASSIAGPYNEQFF. The CDR3 nucleotides read TGTGCCAGTAGTATTGCAGGACCCTACAATGAGCAGTTCTTC.

This clonotype has just a few counts. This chain uses TRBV7-3 with TRBJ2-3, with 12 bases fitting TRBD2. CDR1 SGHTA and CDR2 FQGTGA come from the germline V gene. The length of the CDR3 is 15 residues. V trimming: 5 bases; J trimming: 2 bases; junction bases outside the gene matches: 2. CDR3 coding DNA: TGTGCCAGCAGCAGGACTAGCGGGAACACAGATACGCAGTATTTT. Translating it yields CASSRTSGNTDTQYF.

This clonotype was counted at least ten times. This rearrangement joins TRBV18 to TRBJ2-7; D unresolved. Trimming pared 6 bases from V and 4 bases from J, leaving 16 bases between. The germline CDR1 and CDR2 sequences are KGHSH and LQKENI. The CDR3 length is 14 residues. The CDR3 DNA reads as TGTGCCAGCTCTCCTGCGGCATCCATTTACGAGCAGTACTTC. Translated, it gives CASSPAASIYEQYF.

This clonotype was counted many times. The chain employs TRBV5-4 and TRBJ2-1; no definite D call. The CDR3 has 16 amino acids. Germline V gene lookup returns CDR1 SGHNT and CDR2 YYREEE (reference sequence). The V gene lost 0 bases and the J gene lost 4 bases, with 14 bases spanning the gap. CDR3 region: CASSLAAKGGYNEQFF. The CDR3 DNA follows: TGTGCCAGCAGCTTGGCGGCTAAAGGCGGATACAATGAGCAGTTCTTC.

This clonotype was observed a few times. V and J are TRBV28 and TRBJ1-2; TRBD1 is a possible D gene (6 bases). CDR3 length: 14 residues. Trimming took 3 bases from V and 6 from J, leaving 14 bases between them. CDR1 and CDR2 (germline): MDHEN, SYDVKM. CDR3 nucleotide sequence: TGTGCCAGCAGTTTGGGGGGGCGCTTGGATGGCTACACCTTC. Its translation: CASSLGGRLDGYTF.

This chain links TRBV4-3 with TRBJ2-4, with D tentatively TRBD1 (6 bases). This CDR3 comprises 15 residues. Germline V gene sequence: CDR1 LGHNA, CDR2 YSLEER. Trimming took 0 bases from V and 7 from J, leaving 13 bases between them. CDR3 coding DNA: TGCGCCAGCAGCCAAGATCCCTCAGGGGTTAACATTCAGTACTTC. Protein sequence: CASSQDPSGVNIQYF.

CDR3 amino acids: CASSPPVWGDDGYTF. The CDR3 bases are TGTGCCAGCAGCCCGCCCGTCTGGGGGGACGATGGCTACACCTTC. V is TRBV7-2 and J is TRBJ1-2, with a possible D match to TRBD1 (5 bases). Trimming took off 5 bases at V and 6 bases at J, with 19 bases between the two ends. Germline CDR1 is SGHTA and CDR2 is FQGNSA. This CDR3 has 15 residues.